The entry that follows covers one TCR beta chain sequence. What this receptor recognizes is not known. Base-call qualities are not available, and no considerably larger clone is one nucleotide away. V loses 0 bases of germline sequence and J loses 2 bases, and the interval between the two ends is 9 bases. The germline V gene sets CDR1 to MNHNS and CDR2 to SASEGT. The CDR3 measures 15 amino acids from cysteine to phenylalanine. The DNA shown is the 45-base CDR3, in frame from base 1. Collaborating institutions collected whole blood in K2EDTA tubes following their own protocols. Collaborator samples were shipped for TCRbeta analysis as frozen whole blood, isolated PBMCs, or DNA extracted from either sample type. TCRbeta CDR3 regions were amplified from genomic DNA using the immunoSEQ Assay, a bias-controlled multiplex PCR. In the source study's methods: The number of nucleated cells in each sample was estimated from the amplification of reference gene primers within the assay. To quantify the absolute abundance of each unique TCRbeta CDR3 rearrangement, sequence reads were collapsed and filtered. For each sample, productive Simpson clonality was calculated as the square root of Simpson's diversity index across productive rearrangements. TCRdb mirrors the immuneACCESS table, restricted to in-frame sequences. Some clones are absent from its copies; in checked studies, under half trace to an unresolved V gene, and the reason for the others is unknown. V, J and clone size are those of that table, while D and trimming were read from the DNA. Here the sample has about 230,000 clones; around four fifths occur a single time. The top ten clonotypes cover approximately 2.6% of the sample.

These data come from a study of blood T cell repertoires in COVID-19 (dated by TCRdb to about 2020). Looking at the study overall: The collaborator samples originated in the United States, Italy and Spain and spanned the acute and convalescent phases of COVID-19. The prospective study material was composed of cDNA or gDNA derived from T cells, B-cell-depleted T cells, or PBMCs. Where available, HLA class I and class II types were obtained from metadata supplied by the sample provider rather than from assay-based typing. A de-identified subject ID, COVID-19 status, age in years and sex were almost always included in the sample metadata. A freely available public database, intended as a resource for researchers studying the immune response to SARS-CoV-2, is where the repertoires were released. Samples came from the ongoing ImmuneRACE study (first 160 participants) plus 1,254 subjects from 6 global collaborators. Deeply sampled blood TCRbeta repertoires from subjects exposed to, actively infected with, or recovered from COVID-19 were included in the dataset.

Overall study results and their limits: The quantity of clinical and demographic metadata differed by source and by participant and was supplied without curation.

Input material: peripheral blood. In this chain, TRBV6-1 is recombined with TRBJ2-3; the D segment could be TRBD2, given 5 matching bases. This TCR was sampled from a woman aged 70-85 years with active or convalescent COVID-19. The sequence in DNA is TGTGCCAGCAGTGAAGCTGCGGGCTACACAGATACGCAGTATTTT. The translation is CASSEAAGYTDTQYF.